What follows are 28 T cell receptor beta chains derived from one specimen sequenced in a study of blood T cell repertoires in COVID-19. This table comes from immunoSEQ multiplex PCR, and its TCRdb copy is limited to in-frame clones, with some not included. The sample includes about 260,000 clones, around 86% of them seen just once. Material: peripheral blood. The receptors were sampled from a woman aged 40 to 49 who had recovered from COVID-19.

The CDR3 loop is CASRKVRGEKLFF. The CDR3 coding sequence is TGTGCCAGCAGGAAAGTGCGGGGCGAAAAACTGTTTTTT. The rearrangement links TRBV12-3 or TRBV12-4 to TRBJ1-4; D perhaps matches TRBD1 (5 bases). V was trimmed by 6 bases and J by 8 bases, leaving 13 bases between them. This CDR3 has 13 residues.

The CDR3 bases are TGTGCCAGCAGACGCCACGGTAACTCTGGAAACACCATATATTTT. This translates into CASRRHGNSGNTIYF. The chain combines TRBV6-5 with TRBJ1-3, with D uncertain. Germline-derived CDR1 and CDR2 are MNHEY and SVGAGI. CDR3 length: 15 residues. V shed 6 bases and J shed 0 bases, with 12 bases lying between them.

Only one count was recorded for this clone. The chain recombines TRBV12-5 with TRBJ2-5; 7 bases align to TRBD2. The CDR3 runs 15 residues. Germline V lookup: CDR1 LGHNT, CDR2 FRNRAP. The trim removed 5 bases at V and 3 bases at J, leaving 9 bases unmatched. CDR3 in amino acids: CASGAPLRGEETQYF. CDR3 DNA sequence: TGTGCTAGTGGTGCCCCTCTCCGGGGGGAAGAGACCCAGTACTTC.

This clone was counted ten times or more. The chain combines TRBV2 with TRBJ2-5; D possibly corresponds to TRBD2 (5 bases). CDR1 and CDR2 from the germline V gene are SNHLY and FYNNEI. The CDR3 runs 13 residues. V lost 0 bases and J 11 bases, leaving 13 bases between the germline ends. The CDR3 region is CASSEALGGPQYF. CDR3 DNA: TGTGCCAGCAGTGAAGCGCTTGGAGGACCTCAGTACTTC.

The chain is built from TRBV11-2 and TRBJ2-5, with 13 bases that match TRBD2. From germline, CDR1 is SGHAT and CDR2 FQNNGV. The CDR3 has 15 residues. The trim removed 5 bases at V and 2 bases at J, leaving 2 bases unmatched. CDR3 nucleotide sequence: TGTGCCAGCAGCCCACTAGCGGGGGGGCAAGAGACCCAGTACTTC. It is translated as CASSPLAGGQETQYF. The complete variable domain, with remaining parts taken from reference TRBV11-2 and TRBJ2-5, reads EAGVAQSPRYKIIEKRQSVAFWCNPISGHATLYWYQQILGQGPKLLIQFQNNGVVDDSQLPKDRFSAERLKGVDSTLKIQPAKLEDSAVYLCASSPLAGGQETQYFGPGTRLLVL.

This rearrangement joins TRBV10-3 to TRBJ1-1, with a weak D call TRBD1 (6 bases). The CDR3 runs 14 residues. CDR1 and CDR2 (germline): ENHRY, SYGVKD. V lost 3 bases and J 5 bases, leaving 13 bases between the germline ends. CDR3 loop: CAISDFKGGTEAFF. DNA of the CDR3: TGTGCCATCAGTGACTTCAAAGGGGGAACTGAAGCTTTCTTT.

The chain recombines TRBV5-1 with TRBJ2-5, with D maybe TRBD1 (6 bases). Germline CDR1 is SGHRS and CDR2 is YFSETQ. The CDR3 runs 16 residues. The V gene lost 1 base and the J gene lost 0 bases, with 13 bases spanning the gap. The CDR3 loop is CASSLLAGAYQETQYF. CDR3 nucleotide sequence: TGCGCCAGCAGCTTGTTGGCAGGGGCCTACCAAGAGACCCAGTACTTC.

The chain joins TRBV29-1 to TRBJ1-2; TRBD1 is a possible D gene (6 bases). Germline V gives CDR1 SQVTM, CDR2 ANQGSEA. With 3 bases removed from V and 7 bases from J, the gap between germline ends came to 12 bases. CDR3 length equals 12 residues. The CDR3 DNA is TGCAGCGTTGACATAGGGGGTGCTGGCTACACCTTC. Translation: CSVDIGGAGYTF.

Comment on this clone: This same CDR3 is encoded by further DNA sequences in the sample. CDR3 residues: CASSLRGFEAFF. Here the CDR3 DNA reads TGTGCCAGCAGTTTAAGAGGGTTTGAAGCTTTCTTT. V usage is TRBV12-3 or TRBV12-4 and J usage is TRBJ1-1; no firm D call. The germline V and J ends were trimmed by 2 bases and 7 bases, with 8 bases remaining between them. The CDR3 runs to 12 residues.

The rearrangement joins TRBV4-2 to TRBJ2-5; 7 positions match TRBD2. Germline CDR1 LGHNA, CDR2 YNFKEQ. The CDR3 totals 16 residues. With 0 bases clipped from V and 4 bases from J, the junction kept 8 bases outside the gene matches. CDR3 in DNA: TGTGCCAGCAGCCAAGAGTGGGGGGGGTTCGGAGAGACCCAGTACTTC. It is translated as CASSQEWGGFGETQYF.

The V and J genes are TRBV7-3 and TRBJ2-3; 7 bases match TRBD1. This CDR3 is 16 amino acids long. V shed 3 bases and J 3 bases; nucleotides not matched to a gene: 9. Germline V lookup: CDR1 SGHTA, CDR2 FQGTGA. CDR3 sequence reads: CASSFFRARGTDTQYF. For the CDR3, the DNA is TGTGCCAGCAGCTTCTTCAGGGCCAGGGGGACAGATACGCAGTATTTT.

The chain has TRBV30 and TRBJ2-2, with D unresolved. The CDR3 consists of 15 residues. V lost 0 bases to trimming and J lost 3 bases, with 11 bases between them. Germline CDR1 is GTSNPN and CDR2 is SVGIG (reference sequence). The chain's CDR3 is CAWSVHPPYTGELFF. The CDR3 DNA follows: TGTGCCTGGAGTGTACACCCCCCATACACCGGGGAGCTGTTTTTT.

The chain employs TRBV11-2 and TRBJ2-1, with 7 bases that match TRBD1. Losses at the gene ends were 4 bases for V and 10 bases for J; bases not matched to a gene: 4. Germline V gene lookup returns CDR1 SGHAT and CDR2 FQNNGV. The CDR3 consists of 12 residues. The CDR3 DNA reads as TGTGCCAGCAGCTCGGGCAGGGGGGAGCAGTTCTTC. Encoded protein: CASSSGRGEQFF. Looking up the rest from reference TRBV11-2 and TRBJ2-1 gives the full variable domain: EAGVAQSPRYKIIEKRQSVAFWCNPISGHATLYWYQQILGQGPKLLIQFQNNGVVDDSQLPKDRFSAERLKGVDSTLKIQPAKLEDSAVYLCASSSGRGEQFFGPGTRLTVL.

The gene calls are TRBV27 and TRBJ1-2, with 8 positions matching TRBD1. V gave up 4 bases and J gave up 3 bases; unmatched junction bases: 7. CDR1 is MNHEY, CDR2 SMNVEV, per germline (reference sequence). The CDR3 has 15 amino acids. The CDR3 loop is CASSSEARGHYGYTF. CDR3 bases: TGTGCCAGCAGTTCCGAGGCCAGGGGGCACTATGGCTACACCTTC.

This chain uses TRBV25-1 with TRBJ1-6, with TRBD1 matching 10 bases. The CDR3 consists of 16 residues. The J segment lost 8 bases and the V segment lost 3 bases, leaving 7 bases of the junction unmatched. CDR1 is MGHDK, CDR2 SYGVNS, per germline. CDR3 sequence: CASSDPRQGADSPLHF. CDR3 coding DNA: TGTGCCAGCAGTGACCCCCGACAGGGGGCGGATTCACCCCTCCACTTT.

This chain links TRBV30 with TRBJ2-1; 7 bases are shared with TRBD2. The CDR3 runs to 15 residues. Germline CDR1 and CDR2: GTSNPN and SVGIG (reference sequence). J gave up 3 bases and V 0 bases, and 5 bases lay outside the gene matches. The CDR3 spells CAWSVLSGGYNEQFF. The CDR3 DNA is TGTGCCTGGAGTGTACTTTCGGGGGGCTACAATGAGCAGTTCTTC.

The J gene is TRBJ2-1, the V gene TRBV6-6; a possible D gene is TRBD2 (5 bases). V was shortened by 6 bases and J by 1 base, with 16 bases between the two germline ends. Per germline, CDR1 MNHNY and CDR2 SVGAGI (reference sequence). The CDR3 loop spans 16 amino acids. The CDR3 coding sequence is TGTGCCAGCAGCTACCCGGGGAGCGTATCCTACAATGAGCAGTTCTTC. Translation gives CASSYPGSVSYNEQFF.

This clone showed up just a few times. The chain has TRBV5-1 and TRBJ1-5, with D unclear. CDR1 and CDR2 (germline): SGHRS, YFSETQ. V was cut by 1 base and J by 2 bases, with 7 bases left in between. The CDR3 sequence is 14 residues long. CDR3 in amino acids: CASSLRGGNQPQHF. The CDR3 bases are TGCGCCAGCAGCTTGCGGGGAGGCAATCAGCCCCAGCATTTT.

The chain joins TRBV15 to TRBJ2-3, with 9 bases that match TRBD1. The ends lost 5 bases at V and 9 bases at J; junction bases unmatched: 6. The germline V gene has CDR1 LNHNV and CDR2 YYDKDF (reference sequence). The CDR3 runs 13 residues. CDR3 DNA: TGTGCCACCAGCGGTAGGGACAGGGAAACGCAGTATTTT. Translation gives CATSGRDRETQYF.

Comments on this clone: One end of the junction does not line up with germline, which may come from a read error. The genes are TRBV24-1 and TRBJ2-1; TRBD2 matches 7 bases. Germline V gives CDR1 KGHDR, CDR2 SFDVKD. CDR3 length: 15 residues. The CDR3 loop reads CATSDPRGSSNEQFF. The CDR3 bases are TGTGCCACCAGTGACCCGCGGGGGTCCTCCAATGAGCAGTTCTTC.

The table lists this clone with a few counts. The V call is TRBV21-1, the J call TRBJ1-1; TRBD1 was called by the table and not checked on the DNA. TRBV21-1 is a known pseudogene. The CDR3 sequence is 14 residues long. This CDR3 reads CASNLRTKNTEAFF. Written as DNA, the CDR3 is TGTGCCAGCAACCTCCGGACAAAGAACACTGAAGCTTTCTTT.

This sequence joins TRBV12-3 or TRBV12-4 and TRBJ2-7; possibly TRBD2 for D (5 bases). Trimming cost V 4 bases and J 0 bases, with 7 bases left between them. CDR3 length equals 13 residues. CDR3 protein: CASSSDSSYEQYF. Here the CDR3 DNA reads TGTGCCAGCAGTTCGGACTCCTCCTACGAGCAGTACTTC.

The chain is built from TRBV21-1 and TRBJ2-2; the table's D call, TRBD1, has no DNA check behind it. TRBV21-1 represents a pseudogene. This CDR3 is built from 16 residues. The CDR3 loop reads CASRGNGQTNTGELFF. CDR3 nucleotide sequence: TGTGCCAGCAGAGGTAATGGACAGACGAACACCGGGGAGCTGTTTTTT.

The rearrangement joins TRBV18 to TRBJ1-4; tentatively, D is TRBD1 (5 bases). This CDR3 is built from 13 residues. The germline V and J ends were trimmed by 4 bases and 7 bases, with 10 bases remaining between them. CDR1 KGHSH and CDR2 LQKENI come from the germline V gene. CDR3 coding DNA: TGTGCCAGCTCACTCCAGGGCGGTGAAAAACTGTTTTTT. It specifies CASSLQGGEKLFF. Supplemented by reference TRBV18 and TRBJ1-4, the full variable domain reads NAGVMQNPRHLVRRRGQEARLRCSPMKGHSHVYWYRQLPEEGLKFMVYLQKENIIDESGMPKERFSAEFPKEGPSILRIQQVVRGDSAAYFCASSLQGGEKLFFGSGTQLSVL.

This clone was seen many times. V and J are TRBV30 and TRBJ1-6, with D possibly being TRBD1 (6 bases). The V end was cut by 4 bases, the J end by 10 bases, with 11 bases between. The CDR3 is 12 amino acids. Per the germline V gene, CDR1 is GTSNPN and CDR2 is SVGIG (reference sequence). The CDR3: CAWTRTASPLHF. DNA for the CDR3: TGTGCCTGGACCCGGACAGCGTCACCCCTCCACTTT.

This chain links TRBV2 with TRBJ2-5; D is unresolved. This CDR3 spans 11 amino acids. V was pared by 4 bases and J by 10 bases, with 10 bases between. CDR1 and CDR2 from the germline V gene are SNHLY and FYNNEI. In DNA, the CDR3 is TGTGCCAGCAGTGTCCCGGTCGACCAGTACTTC. This translates into CASSVPVDQYF.

This chain joins TRBV2 and TRBJ1-1, with D unclear. The V end lost 5 bases, the J end lost 11 bases, and 15 bases lay between the germline ends. The CDR3 contains 12 residues. The germline V gene has CDR1 SNHLY and CDR2 FYNNEI. Written as DNA, the CDR3 is TGTGCCAGCAGTCTACAACCGGAGGGCGCTTTCTTT. It translates to CASSLQPEGAFF.

The chain carries TRBV7-2 and TRBJ2-7, with TRBD1 matching 8 bases. CDR3 length equals 16 residues. Germline loops: CDR1 SGHTA, CDR2 FQGNSA. Trimming at V came to 4 bases and at J to 0 bases, leaving 8 bases not matched to a gene. The CDR3 is CASSSGRDRISYEQYF. In DNA, the CDR3 is TGTGCCAGCAGCTCCGGCCGGGACAGGATCTCCTACGAGCAGTACTTC.